Given below is one T cell receptor (beta chain) in context. What it recognizes is unknown. The data originate from a study of T cell responses to AZD1222 COVID-19 vaccine. Trimming removed 3 bases at V and 7 bases at J, with 9 bases between. The CDR3 is 12 amino acids. From germline, CDR1 is LGHDT and CDR2 YNNKEL (reference sequence). Clones were sequenced by immunoSEQ multiplex PCR, and TCRdb holds only the in-frame ones, with some missing. The top ten hold 45% to 55% of the sample, which has 25,000 to 35,000 clones, about 89% seen once. General observations from the study: Donor demographics were predominantly white British with a female majority; clonal diversity may be underestimated.

Here the sequenced sample was peripheral blood, taken on day 0 of AZD1222 vaccination. The sequence was collected from an adult in good health. The V and J genes are TRBV3-1 (or the pseudogene TRBV3-2) and TRBJ1-1, with a tentative D call TRBD1 (6 bases). CDR3 nucleotide sequence: TGTGCCAGCAGCCAGGGGGGGCGTGAAGCTTTCTTT. Amino acids: CASSQGGREAFF.